A single sample is the source of the 15 T cell receptor beta chains below, sequenced in a study of blood T cell repertoires in COVID-19. Some clones are missing from TCRdb's copy, which holds only in-frame ones; the method was immunoSEQ multiplex PCR. Of some 150,000 clones in the sample, around nine tenths were seen once. Input material: peripheral blood. The receptors stem from a woman in her 40s with acute or convalescent COVID-19.

This clone was counted once. V is TRBV7-9 and J is TRBJ1-1; possibly TRBD1 for D (6 bases). In germline, CDR1 is SEHNR, CDR2 FQNEAQ (reference sequence). The CDR3 loop spans 15 amino acids. V dropped 4 bases and J dropped 8 bases, with 20 bases sitting between them. CDR3 amino acids: CASSSPGHQVGEAFF. The CDR3 DNA reads TGTGCCAGCAGCTCCCCGGGACACCAGGTGGGGGAAGCTTTCTTT.

The DNA for the CDR3 is TGCGCCAGCAGCCGTACCTCAACAGGGGGAAATGGCTACACCTTC. It is translated as CASSRTSTGGNGYTF. The chain employs TRBV4-3 and TRBJ1-2, with 8 bases identical to TRBD1. The CDR3 sequence is 15 residues long. Losses at the gene ends were 4 bases for V and 6 bases for J; bases not matched to a gene: 10. CDR1 and CDR2 (germline): LGHNA, YSLEER.

This clone has only one observation. V usage is TRBV5-1 and J usage is TRBJ1-4; TRBD1 aligns across 10 bases. Losses at the gene ends were 4 bases for V and 8 bases for J; bases not matched to a gene: 11. Germline CDR1 reads SGHRS; CDR2 reads YFSETQ. The CDR3 is 16 residues long. The CDR3 reads CASSPGQGGRFEKLFF. The CDR3 DNA reads as TGCGCCAGCAGCCCAGGACAGGGGGGGAGGTTCGAAAAACTGTTTTTT.

The gene calls are TRBV5-4 and TRBJ2-1, with D unresolved. Germline CDR1 reads SGHNT; CDR2 reads YYREEE (reference sequence). The CDR3 spans 14 residues. V dropped 0 bases and J dropped 8 bases, with 12 bases sitting between them. The CDR3 coding sequence is TGTGCCAGCAGCTTGGGACCAGGTGTCTATGAGCAGTTCTTC. Translated, it gives CASSLGPGVYEQFF. The variable domain in full, completed from reference TRBV5-4 and TRBJ2-1, reads ETGVTQSPTHLIKTRGQQVTLRCSSQSGHNTVSWYQQALGQGPQFIFQYYREEENGRGNFPPRFSGLQFPNYSSELNVNALELDDSALYLCASSLGPGVYEQFFGPGTRLTVL.

The chain uses TRBV7-2 and TRBJ2-2; 10 nucleotides line up with TRBD2. The length of the CDR3 is 14 residues. The junction had 1 base not matched to a gene; V was cut back by 3 bases and J by 6 bases. Per the germline V gene, CDR1 is SGHTA and CDR2 is FQGNSA. The CDR3 DNA sequence: TGTGCCAGCAGCTTGGGGACTAGCGCCGGGGAGCTGTTTTTT. This encodes CASSLGTSAGELFF.

This chain joins TRBV29-1 and TRBJ1-1; 9 nucleotides line up with TRBD1. Per germline, CDR1 SQVTM and CDR2 ANQGSEA. The length of the CDR3 is 13 residues. The V gene end was trimmed by 3 bases and the J gene end by 6 bases; junction bases not matched to a gene: 5. The CDR3 nucleotides are TGCAGCGTTGACGATGGACAGGGGTCTGAAGCTTTCTTT. This translates into CSVDDGQGSEAFF.

This chain links TRBV27 with TRBJ1-1; tentative D call: TRBD1 (6 bases). Germline CDR1 and CDR2: MNHEY and SMNVEV (reference sequence). The CDR3 is 15 residues long. Trimming left V 5 bases short and J 0 bases short, with 13 bases between. The CDR3 loop reads CASSPHRDLNTEAFF. The CDR3 DNA reads TGTGCCAGCAGTCCCCACAGGGATCTGAACACTGAAGCTTTCTTT.

The CDR3: CASSGSSGPIRMDTQYF. CDR3 DNA sequence: TGTGCCAGCAGCGGTAGTAGCGGCCCTATTCGAATGGATACGCAGTATTTT. The chain couples TRBV9 to TRBJ2-3, with a weak D call TRBD2 (6 bases). V gave up 3 bases and J gave up 6 bases, with 23 bases separating them. The CDR3 has 17 amino acids. Germline V gives CDR1 SGDLS, CDR2 YYNGEE.

The rearrangement joins TRBV2 to TRBJ1-1, with 10 bases that match TRBD1. The CDR3 totals 13 residues. V shed 6 bases and J 7 bases; nucleotides not matched to a gene: 5. Germline CDR1 SNHLY, CDR2 FYNNEI. The CDR3 DNA reads as TGTGCCAGCAGCTGGGACAGGGGCGGTGAAGCTTTCTTT. This codes for CASSWDRGGEAFF.

The chain is built from TRBV3-1 (or the pseudogene TRBV3-2) and TRBJ2-1; D possibly corresponds to TRBD1 (5 bases). CDR3 length equals 15 residues. The germline V and J ends were trimmed by 4 bases and 0 bases, with 10 bases remaining between them. Germline assignment: CDR1 LGHDT and CDR2 YNNKEL (reference sequence). CDR3 nucleotide sequence: TGTGCCAGCAGCCCGACAGTAAACTCCTACAATGAGCAGTTCTTC. This sequence encodes CASSPTVNSYNEQFF.

In this sample, this clone turned up a few times. CDR3 protein: CASSPDRVLAHF. The CDR3 DNA sequence: TGTGCCAGCAGCCCGGACAGGGTTTTAGCGCATTTT. The chain combines TRBV3-1 (or the pseudogene TRBV3-2) with TRBJ1-5, with 8 bases aligning to TRBD1. Germline V lookup: CDR1 LGHDT, CDR2 YNNKEL (reference sequence). Losses at the gene ends were 4 bases for V and 15 bases for J; bases not matched to a gene: 8. This CDR3 region has 12 residues.

This chain uses TRBV27 with TRBJ2-5, with TRBD2 as a possible D gene (6 bases). There are 13 residues in the CDR3. V was trimmed by 6 bases and J by 2 bases, leaving 10 bases between them. From germline, CDR1 is MNHEY and CDR2 SMNVEV (reference sequence). CDR3 loop: CASRGLTQETQYF. CDR3 coding DNA: TGTGCCAGCAGGGGACTGACTCAAGAGACCCAGTACTTC.

The J gene is TRBJ2-3, the V gene TRBV18; a possible D gene is TRBD2 (5 bases). The V gene lost 2 bases and the J gene lost 1 base, with 13 bases spanning the gap. The CDR3 covers 16 residues. Looked up from germline, CDR1 is KGHSH and CDR2 is LQKENI. The CDR3: CASSPYARAGTDTQYF. The CDR3 DNA reads as TGTGCCAGCTCACCATATGCGCGGGCCGGCACAGATACGCAGTATTTT. Variable domain in full (rest from reference TRBV18 and TRBJ2-3): NAGVMQNPRHLVRRRGQEARLRCSPMKGHSHVYWYRQLPEEGLKFMVYLQKENIIDESGMPKERFSAEFPKEGPSILRIQQVVRGDSAAYFCASSPYARAGTDTQYFGPGTRLTVL.

CDR3 bases: TGTGCCAGCAGCTTAGATGGGGGGGTTAATTCACCCCTCCACTTT. It encodes CASSLDGGVNSPLHF. V and J are TRBV7-6 and TRBJ1-6, with D possibly matching TRBD1 (5 bases). The germline V gene has CDR1 SGHVS and CDR2 FNYEAQ. The V end was cut by 1 base, the J end by 6 bases, with 10 bases between. The CDR3 contains 15 residues.

The chain employs TRBV9 and TRBJ1-5; D is uncertain. The CDR3 spans 13 residues. The V gene lost 3 bases and the J gene lost 2 bases, with 6 bases spanning the gap. The germline CDR1 and CDR2 sequences are SGDLS and YYNGEE. Here the CDR3 reads CASSGAGNQPQHF. Written as DNA, the CDR3 is TGTGCCAGCAGCGGTGCAGGCAATCAGCCCCAGCATTTT.